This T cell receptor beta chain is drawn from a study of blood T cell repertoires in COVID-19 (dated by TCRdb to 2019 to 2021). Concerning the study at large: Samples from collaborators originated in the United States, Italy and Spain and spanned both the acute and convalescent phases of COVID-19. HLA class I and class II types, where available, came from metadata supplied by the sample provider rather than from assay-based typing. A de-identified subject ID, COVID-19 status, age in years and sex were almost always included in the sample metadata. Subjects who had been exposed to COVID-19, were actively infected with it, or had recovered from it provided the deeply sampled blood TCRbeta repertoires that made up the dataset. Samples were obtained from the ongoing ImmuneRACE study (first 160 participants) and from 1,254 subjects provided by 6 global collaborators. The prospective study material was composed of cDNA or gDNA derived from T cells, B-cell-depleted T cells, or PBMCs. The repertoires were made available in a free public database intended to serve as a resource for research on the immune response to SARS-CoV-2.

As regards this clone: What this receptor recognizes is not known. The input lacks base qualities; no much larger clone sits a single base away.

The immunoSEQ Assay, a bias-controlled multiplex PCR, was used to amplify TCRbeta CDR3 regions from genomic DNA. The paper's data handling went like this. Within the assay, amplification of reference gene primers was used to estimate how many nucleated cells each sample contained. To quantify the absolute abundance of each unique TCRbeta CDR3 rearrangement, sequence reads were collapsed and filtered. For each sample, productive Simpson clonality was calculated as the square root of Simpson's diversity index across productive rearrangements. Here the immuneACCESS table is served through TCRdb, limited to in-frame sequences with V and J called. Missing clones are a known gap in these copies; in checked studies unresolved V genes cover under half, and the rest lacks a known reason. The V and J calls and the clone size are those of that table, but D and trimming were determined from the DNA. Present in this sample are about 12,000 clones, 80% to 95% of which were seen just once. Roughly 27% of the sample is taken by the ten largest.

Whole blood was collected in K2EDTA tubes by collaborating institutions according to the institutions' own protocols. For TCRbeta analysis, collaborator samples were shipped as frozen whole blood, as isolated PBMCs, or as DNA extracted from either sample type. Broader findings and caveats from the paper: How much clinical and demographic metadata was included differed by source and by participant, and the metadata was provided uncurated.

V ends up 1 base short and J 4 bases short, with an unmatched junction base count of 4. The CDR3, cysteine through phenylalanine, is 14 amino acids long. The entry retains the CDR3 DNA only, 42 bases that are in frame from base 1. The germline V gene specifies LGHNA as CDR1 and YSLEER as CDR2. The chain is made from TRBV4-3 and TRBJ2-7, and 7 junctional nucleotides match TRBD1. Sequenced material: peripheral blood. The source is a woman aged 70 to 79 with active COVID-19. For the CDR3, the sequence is CASSQVTGAYEQYF. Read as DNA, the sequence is TGCGCCAGCAGCCAAGTCACAGGGGCGTACGAGCAGTACTTC.